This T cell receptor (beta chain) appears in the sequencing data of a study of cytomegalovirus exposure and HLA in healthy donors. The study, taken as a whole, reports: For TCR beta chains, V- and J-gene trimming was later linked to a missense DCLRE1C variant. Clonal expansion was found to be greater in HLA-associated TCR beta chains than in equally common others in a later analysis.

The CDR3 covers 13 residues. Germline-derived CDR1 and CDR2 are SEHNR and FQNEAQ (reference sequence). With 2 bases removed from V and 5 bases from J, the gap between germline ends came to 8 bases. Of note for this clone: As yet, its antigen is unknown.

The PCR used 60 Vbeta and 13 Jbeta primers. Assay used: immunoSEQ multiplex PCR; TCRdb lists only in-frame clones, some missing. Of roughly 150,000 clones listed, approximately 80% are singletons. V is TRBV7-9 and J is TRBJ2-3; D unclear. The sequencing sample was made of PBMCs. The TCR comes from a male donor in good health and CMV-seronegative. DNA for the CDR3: TGTGCCAGCAGCTTAAGGCTAGGAGATACGCAGTATTTT. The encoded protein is CASSLRLGDTQYF.